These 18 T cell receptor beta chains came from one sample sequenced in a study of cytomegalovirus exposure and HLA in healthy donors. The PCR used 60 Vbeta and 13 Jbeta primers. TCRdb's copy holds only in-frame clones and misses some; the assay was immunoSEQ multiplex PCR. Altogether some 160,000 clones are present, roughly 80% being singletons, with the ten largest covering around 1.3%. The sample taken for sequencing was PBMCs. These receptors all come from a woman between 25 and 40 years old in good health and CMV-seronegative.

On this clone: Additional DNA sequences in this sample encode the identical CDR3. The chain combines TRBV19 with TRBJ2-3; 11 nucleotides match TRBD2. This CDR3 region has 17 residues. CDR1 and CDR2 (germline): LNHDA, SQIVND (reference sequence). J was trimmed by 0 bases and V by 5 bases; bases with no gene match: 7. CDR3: CASSGASGGTSTDTQYF. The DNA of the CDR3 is TGTGCCAGTAGTGGGGCTAGCGGGGGGACCAGCACAGATACGCAGTATTTT. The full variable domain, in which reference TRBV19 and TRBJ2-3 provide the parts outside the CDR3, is DGGITQSPKYLFRKEGQNVTLSCEQNLNHDAMYWYRQDPGQGLRLIYYSQIVNDFQKGDIAEGYSVSREKKESFPLTVTSAQKNPTAFYLCASSGASGGTSTDTQYFGPGTRLTVL.

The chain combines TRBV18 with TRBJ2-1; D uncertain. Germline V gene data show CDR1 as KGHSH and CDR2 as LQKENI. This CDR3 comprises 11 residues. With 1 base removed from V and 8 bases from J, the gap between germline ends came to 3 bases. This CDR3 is CASSPLDEQFF. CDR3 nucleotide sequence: TGTGCCAGCTCACCACTCGATGAGCAGTTCTTC.

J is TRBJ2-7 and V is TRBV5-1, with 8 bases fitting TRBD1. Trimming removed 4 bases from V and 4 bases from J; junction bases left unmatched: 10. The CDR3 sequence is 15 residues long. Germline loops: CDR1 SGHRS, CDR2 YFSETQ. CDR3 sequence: CASSASGTGAYEQYF. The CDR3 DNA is TGCGCCAGCAGCGCTTCCGGGACAGGAGCGTACGAGCAGTACTTC.

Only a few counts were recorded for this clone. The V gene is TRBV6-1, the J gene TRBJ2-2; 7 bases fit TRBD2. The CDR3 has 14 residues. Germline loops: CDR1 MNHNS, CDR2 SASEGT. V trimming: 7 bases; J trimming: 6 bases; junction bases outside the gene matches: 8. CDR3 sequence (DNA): TGTGCCAGCACCCTTGGGGGAGGGGCCGGGGAGCTGTTTTTT. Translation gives CASTLGGGAGELFF.

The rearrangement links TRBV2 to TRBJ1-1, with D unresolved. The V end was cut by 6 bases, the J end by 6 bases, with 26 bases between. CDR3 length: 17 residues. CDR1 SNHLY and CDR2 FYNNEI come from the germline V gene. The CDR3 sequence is CASSAFGGIPAGAEAFF. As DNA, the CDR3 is TGTGCCAGCAGCGCCTTCGGCGGGATCCCCGCCGGGGCTGAAGCTTTCTTT.

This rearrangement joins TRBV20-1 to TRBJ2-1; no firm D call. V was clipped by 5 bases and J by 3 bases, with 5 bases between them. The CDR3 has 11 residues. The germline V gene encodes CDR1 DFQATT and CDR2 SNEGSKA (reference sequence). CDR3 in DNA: TGCAGTGCTCTAGTCTACAATGAGCAGTTCTTC. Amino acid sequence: CSALVYNEQFF.

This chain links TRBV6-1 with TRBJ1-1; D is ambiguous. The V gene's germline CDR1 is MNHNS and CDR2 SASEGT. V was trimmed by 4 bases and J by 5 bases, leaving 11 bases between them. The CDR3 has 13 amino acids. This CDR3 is CASSAATETEAFF. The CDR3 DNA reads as TGTGCCAGCAGTGCGGCGACGGAGACTGAAGCTTTCTTT.

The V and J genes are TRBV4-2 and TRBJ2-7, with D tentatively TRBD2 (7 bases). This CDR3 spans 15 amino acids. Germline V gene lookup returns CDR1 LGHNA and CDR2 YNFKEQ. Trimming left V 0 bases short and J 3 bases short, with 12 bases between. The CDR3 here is CASSQDRGAYYEQYF. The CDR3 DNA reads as TGTGCCAGCAGCCAAGACCGGGGGGCTTACTACGAGCAGTACTTC.

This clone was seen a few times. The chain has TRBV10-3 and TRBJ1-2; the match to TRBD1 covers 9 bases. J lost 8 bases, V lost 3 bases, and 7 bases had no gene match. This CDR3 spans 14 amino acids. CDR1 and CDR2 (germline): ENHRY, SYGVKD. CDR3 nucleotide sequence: TGTGCCATCAGTGAAGTGGGGGACAGGGTGGGCTACACCTTC. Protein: CAISEVGDRVGYTF.

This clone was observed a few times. The CDR3 protein is CASSKGASNYYGYTF. CDR3 bases: TGTGCCAGTAGTAAGGGGGCGAGTAACTACTATGGCTACACCTTC. The chain joins TRBV19 to TRBJ1-2; TRBD1 matches at 7 bases. Germline CDR1 reads LNHDA; CDR2 reads SQIVND (reference sequence). V was clipped by 4 bases and J by 3 bases; unmatched bases: 8. This CDR3 contains 15 residues.

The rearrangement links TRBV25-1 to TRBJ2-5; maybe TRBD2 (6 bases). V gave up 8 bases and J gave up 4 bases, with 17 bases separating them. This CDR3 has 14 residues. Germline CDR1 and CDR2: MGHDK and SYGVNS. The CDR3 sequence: CASAVGGARETQYF. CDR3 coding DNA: TGTGCCAGCGCCGTGGGGGGAGCGAGAGAGACCCAGTACTTC.

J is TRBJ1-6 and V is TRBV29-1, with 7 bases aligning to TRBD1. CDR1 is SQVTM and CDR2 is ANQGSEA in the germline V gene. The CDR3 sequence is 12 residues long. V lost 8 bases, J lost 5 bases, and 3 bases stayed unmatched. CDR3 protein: CSPDRDNSPLHF. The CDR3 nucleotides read TGCAGCCCCGACAGGGATAATTCACCCCTCCACTTT.

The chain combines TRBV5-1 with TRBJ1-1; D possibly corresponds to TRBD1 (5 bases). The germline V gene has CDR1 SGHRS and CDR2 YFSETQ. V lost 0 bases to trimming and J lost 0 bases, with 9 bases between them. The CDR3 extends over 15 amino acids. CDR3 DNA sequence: TGCGCCAGCAGCTTGGATCCAGGGCTGAACACTGAAGCTTTCTTT. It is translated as CASSLDPGLNTEAFF.

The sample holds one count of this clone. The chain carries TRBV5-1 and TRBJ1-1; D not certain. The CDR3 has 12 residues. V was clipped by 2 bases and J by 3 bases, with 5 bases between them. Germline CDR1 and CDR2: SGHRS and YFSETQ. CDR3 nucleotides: TGCGCCAGCAGCTTTGGGCACACTGAAGCTTTCTTT. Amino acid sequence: CASSFGHTEAFF.

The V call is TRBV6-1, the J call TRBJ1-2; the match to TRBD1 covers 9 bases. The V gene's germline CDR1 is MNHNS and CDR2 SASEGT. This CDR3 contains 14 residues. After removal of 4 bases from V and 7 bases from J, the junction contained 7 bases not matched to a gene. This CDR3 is CASSVQQGAGGYTF. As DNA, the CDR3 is TGTGCCAGCAGTGTCCAACAGGGGGCGGGTGGCTACACCTTC.

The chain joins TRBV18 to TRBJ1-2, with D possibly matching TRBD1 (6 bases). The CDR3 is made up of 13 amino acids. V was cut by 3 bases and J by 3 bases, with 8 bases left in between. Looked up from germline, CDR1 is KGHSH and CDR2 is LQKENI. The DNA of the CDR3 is TGTGCCAGCTCACCGGACAGCTACTATGGCTACACCTTC. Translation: CASSPDSYYGYTF.

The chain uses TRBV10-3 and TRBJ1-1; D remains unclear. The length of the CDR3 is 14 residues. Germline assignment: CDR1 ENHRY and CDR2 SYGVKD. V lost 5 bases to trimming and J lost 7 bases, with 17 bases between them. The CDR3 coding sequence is TGTGCCATCAGTCAAGCGGTGGTTACCCGTGAAGCTTTCTTT. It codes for CAISQAVVTREAFF.

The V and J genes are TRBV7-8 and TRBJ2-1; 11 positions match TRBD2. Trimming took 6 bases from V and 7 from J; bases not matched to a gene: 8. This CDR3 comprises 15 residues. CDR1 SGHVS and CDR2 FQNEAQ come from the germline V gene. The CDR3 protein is CASSTLAGERNEQFF. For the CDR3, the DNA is TGTGCCAGCAGTACACTAGCGGGGGAAAGGAATGAGCAGTTCTTC.